These 31 T cell receptor beta chains share one sample of origin, sequenced in a study of Ad26.COV2.S vaccination and SARS-CoV-2 variants. Repertoires were generated with immunoSEQ multiplex PCR, while TCRdb's copy carries only in-frame clones and drops some. The repertoire consists of roughly 350,000 clones, with around 89% occurring once and the leading ten covering about 4.6%. Indicated treatment: 15 to 20 received Ad26.COV2.S at low or high dose, single or two shots; 5 received placebo; per-sample allocation not given. Sampling was performed 63 days after the first vaccine or placebo injection. This sample comprised peripheral blood, obtained in a trial of Ad26.COV2.S vaccine versus placebo. The receptor source for this set is a person between 18 and 60 years old who received the Ad26.COV2.S COVID-19 vaccine or a placebo.

The V gene is TRBV6-1, the J gene TRBJ2-7; TRBD1 agrees at 8 bases. Germline V gene sequence: CDR1 MNHNS, CDR2 SASEGT. Trimming at V came to 3 bases and at J to 0 bases, leaving 4 bases not matched to a gene. CDR3 length equals 15 residues. This chain's CDR3 is CASSDFQGASYEQYF. The CDR3 DNA is TGTGCCAGCAGTGATTTTCAGGGGGCCTCCTACGAGCAGTACTTC.

The chain employs TRBV3-1 (or the pseudogene TRBV3-2) and TRBJ1-1, with TRBD1 as a possible D gene (5 bases). The CDR3 runs 14 residues. Trimming left V 4 bases short and J 5 bases short, with 14 bases between. CDR1 and CDR2 from the germline V gene are LGHDT and YNNKEL (reference sequence). DNA of the CDR3: TGTGCCAGCAGCCGGGGCGGACGGGCGACTGAAGCTTTCTTT. Translating it yields CASSRGGRATEAFF.

This chain uses TRBV10-1 with TRBJ2-3; D not resolved. The CDR3 runs to 16 residues. Germline assignment: CDR1 WNHNN and CDR2 SYGVQD (reference sequence). Trimming took off 0 bases at V and 2 bases at J, with 12 bases between the two ends. CDR3 sequence reads: CASSESATEPTDTQYF. The CDR3 DNA follows: TGCGCCAGCAGTGAGTCAGCGACGGAACCCACAGATACGCAGTATTTT.

The gene calls are TRBV15 and TRBJ1-2; no firm D call. The CDR3 contains 15 residues. The V end lost 2 bases, the J end lost 5 bases, and 15 bases lay between the germline ends. Germline assignment: CDR1 LNHNV and CDR2 YYDKDF (reference sequence). CDR3 nucleotide sequence: TGTGCCACCAGCAGATCCATAGGTGAGGGATATGGCTACACCTTC. Residues: CATSRSIGEGYGYTF.

This clone was counted a single time. The chain joins TRBV5-4 to TRBJ2-1, with a tentative D call TRBD1 (5 bases). The CDR3 runs to 14 residues. V lost 3 bases to trimming and J lost 5 bases, with 12 bases between them. Germline CDR1 and CDR2: SGHNT and YYREEE (reference sequence). CDR3 bases: TGTGCCAGCAGCTGGATGGGGCGCGACAATGAGCAGTTCTTC. It encodes CASSWMGRDNEQFF.

The V gene is TRBV7-9, the J gene TRBJ1-2; D is perhaps TRBD1 (6 bases). V was pared by 4 bases and J by 6 bases, with 15 bases between. Looked up from germline, CDR1 is SEHNR and CDR2 is FQNEAQ (reference sequence). This CDR3 is built from 14 residues. CDR3 bases: TGTGCCAGCAGCTCAACTACAGGGTATGATGGCTACACCTTC. Translated, it gives CASSSTTGYDGYTF.

The J gene is TRBJ1-1, the V gene TRBV23-1, with D possibly being TRBD1 (6 bases). TRBV23-1 carries the ORF label, with uncertain function. This CDR3 is 19 amino acids long. V was trimmed by 0 bases and J by 0 bases, leaving 20 bases between them. The chain's CDR3 is CASSQSAPPGGPMNTEAFF. Here the CDR3 DNA reads TGCGCCAGCAGTCAATCGGCCCCGCCCGGGGGGCCCATGAACACTGAAGCTTTCTTT.

The genes are TRBV7-2 and TRBJ2-1; TRBD2 is a possible D gene (7 bases). The CDR3 sequence is 15 residues long. Germline V gene lookup returns CDR1 SGHTA and CDR2 FQGNSA. Trimming took off 0 bases at V and 9 bases at J, with 15 bases between the two ends. CDR3 protein: CASSLAGGGALEQFF. CDR3 in DNA: TGTGCCAGCAGCTTAGCAGGAGGGGGGGCCCTTGAGCAGTTCTTC.

The V call is TRBV3-1 (or the pseudogene TRBV3-2), the J call TRBJ2-3, with TRBD2 identical over 13 bases. This CDR3 has 17 amino acids. Trimming at V came to 4 bases and at J to 0 bases, leaving 4 bases not matched to a gene. Germline CDR1 is LGHDT and CDR2 is YNNKEL (reference sequence). The CDR3 region is CASSLGTSGASTDTQYF. The CDR3 coding sequence is TGTGCCAGCAGCCTCGGGACTAGCGGGGCAAGCACAGATACGCAGTATTTT.

This chain joins TRBV7-6 and TRBJ1-6; no definite D call. Between the trimmed V and J ends, which lost 5 bases and 11 bases, there was a span of 7 bases. CDR1 is SGHVS, CDR2 FNYEAQ, per germline. This CDR3 has 11 residues. CDR3 DNA: TGTGCCAGCAGCCCCCTGGCACCCCTCCACTTT. Residues: CASSPLAPLHF.

CDR3 in amino acids: CASSPPSGSVLEQYF. CDR3 coding DNA: TGTGCCAGCTCACCACCTAGCGGGAGCGTGCTCGAGCAGTACTTC. V gene TRBV18 combines with J gene TRBJ2-7; 9 bases match TRBD2. V shed 0 bases, J shed 6 bases, and the junction held 6 bases outside the gene matches. Germline CDR1 reads KGHSH; CDR2 reads LQKENI. The CDR3 covers 15 residues.

J is TRBJ2-1 and V is TRBV3-1 (or the pseudogene TRBV3-2); TRBD2 matches 10 bases. The germline CDR1 and CDR2 sequences are LGHDT and YNNKEL (reference sequence). V lost 2 bases, J lost 9 bases, and 7 bases stayed unmatched. The CDR3 has 15 residues. CDR3 protein: CASSQTSGRASEQFF. The CDR3 region has the DNA TGTGCCAGCAGCCAAACGAGCGGGAGGGCCAGTGAGCAGTTCTTC.

J is TRBJ2-1 and V is TRBV3-1 (or the pseudogene TRBV3-2); D not resolved. Looked up from germline, CDR1 is LGHDT and CDR2 is YNNKEL (reference sequence). V lost 0 bases and J 4 bases, leaving 13 bases between the germline ends. The CDR3 is 16 amino acids. The CDR3 is CASSQDPQDQYNEQFF. CDR3 coding DNA: TGTGCCAGCAGCCAAGATCCGCAGGACCAGTACAATGAGCAGTTCTTC.

This clone has only one observation. The rearrangement uses TRBV2 and TRBJ1-3; the match to TRBD1 covers 9 bases. After removal of 5 bases from V and 5 bases from J, the junction contained 7 bases not matched to a gene. This CDR3 is built from 15 residues. CDR1 is SNHLY, CDR2 FYNNEI, per germline. The CDR3, as DNA: TGTGCCAGCAGTCGGACAGGGGATAGTCGAAACACCATATATTTT. Its protein product is CASSRTGDSRNTIYF.

This rearrangement joins TRBV19 to TRBJ2-1; D unresolved. CDR3 length: 15 residues. In germline, CDR1 is LNHDA, CDR2 SQIVND (reference sequence). Trimming removed 5 bases from V and 0 bases from J, with 11 bases in between. CDR3 DNA sequence: TGTGCCAGTAGTCTCGCAATAAGCTCCTACAATGAGCAGTTCTTC. Translated: CASSLAISSYNEQFF. The entire variable domain, with the rest obtained from reference TRBV19 and TRBJ2-1, is as follows: DGGITQSPKYLFRKEGQNVTLSCEQNLNHDAMYWYRQDPGQGLRLIYYSQIVNDFQKGDIAEGYSVSREKKESFPLTVTSAQKNPTAFYLCASSLAISSYNEQFFGPGTRLTVL.

J is TRBJ1-1 and V is TRBV28; a weak D match, TRBD1 (6 bases). Trimming stripped 6 bases from V and 1 base from J, with 18 bases between. The length of the CDR3 is 16 residues. Germline values: CDR1 MDHEN, CDR2 SYDVKM. In DNA, the CDR3 is TGTGCCAGCAGCCAACCACGGACAGAAACGAACACTGAAGCTTTCTTT. Translating it yields CASSQPRTETNTEAFF.

The rearrangement joins TRBV7-2 to TRBJ1-6; D is unclear. The length of the CDR3 is 15 residues. V lost 1 base to trimming and J lost 2 bases, with 6 bases between them. Germline CDR1 is SGHTA and CDR2 is FQGNSA. The CDR3 DNA is TGTGCCAGCAGCTTAGAAGTGGCCTATAATTCACCCCTCCACTTT. It translates to CASSLEVAYNSPLHF.

As for this clone: Other DNA variants within this sample encode the same CDR3. This chain uses TRBV5-1 with TRBJ2-1; D unresolved. Germline CDR1 and CDR2: SGHRS and YFSETQ. This CDR3 is built from 15 residues. V was clipped by 0 bases and J by 0 bases, with 7 bases between them. The CDR3 nucleotides are TGCGCCAGCAGCTTGGTTGGACGCTCCTACAATGAGCAGTTCTTC. Its translation is CASSLVGRSYNEQFF. Using reference TRBV5-1 and TRBJ2-1 for the parts outside the CDR3, the full variable domain is KAGVTQTPRYLIKTRGQQVTLSCSPISGHRSVSWYQQTPGQGLQFLFEYFSETQRNKGNFPGRFSGRQFSNSRSEMNVSTLELGDSALYLCASSLVGRSYNEQFFGPGTRLTVL.

The genes are TRBV6-5 and TRBJ2-1, with D hard to call. Germline V lookup: CDR1 MNHEY, CDR2 SVGAGI. V was shortened by 4 bases and J by 0 bases, with 13 bases between the two germline ends. This CDR3 spans 16 amino acids. The CDR3 is CASSSRPRSSYNEQFF. CDR3 DNA sequence: TGTGCCAGCAGTTCTCGTCCTCGGAGCTCCTACAATGAGCAGTTCTTC.

The chain recombines TRBV7-8 with TRBJ2-1, with D tentatively TRBD1 (5 bases). The germline V and J ends were trimmed by 5 bases and 4 bases, with 9 bases remaining between them. Germline V gene data show CDR1 as SGHVS and CDR2 as FQNEAQ. This CDR3 contains 13 residues. The CDR3 loop is CASSPDIYNEQFF. The CDR3 DNA reads as TGTGCCAGCAGCCCGGACATTTACAATGAGCAGTTCTTC.

This chain joins TRBV6-5 and TRBJ2-2; no clear D gene. CDR1 and CDR2 from the germline V gene are MNHEY and SVGAGI. V was pared by 2 bases and J by 3 bases, with 7 bases between. The CDR3 consists of 14 residues. CDR3 bases: TGTGCCAGCAGTTACAGGCTTGACACCGGGGAGCTGTTTTTT. Encoded protein: CASSYRLDTGELFF.

DNA for the CDR3: TGTGCCAGCAGCTTCCGGGGGGGGTCCTACAATGAGCAGTTCTTC. This sequence encodes CASSFRGGSYNEQFF. The chain recombines TRBV5-4 with TRBJ2-1, with 8 bases matching TRBD2. The J segment lost 1 base and the V segment lost 2 bases, leaving 2 bases of the junction unmatched. This CDR3 spans 15 amino acids. Germline CDR1 SGHNT, CDR2 YYREEE (reference sequence). Based on the CDR3 plus reference TRBV5-4 and TRBJ2-1, the full variable domain is ETGVTQSPTHLIKTRGQQVTLRCSSQSGHNTVSWYQQALGQGPQFIFQYYREEENGRGNFPPRFSGLQFPNYSSELNVNALELDDSALYLCASSFRGGSYNEQFFGPGTRLTVL.

This sequence joins TRBV5-4 and TRBJ1-1; 11 bases align to TRBD1. CDR1 and CDR2 from the germline V gene are SGHNT and YYREEE (reference sequence). J gave up 5 bases and V 4 bases, and 7 bases lay outside the gene matches. The CDR3 runs 15 residues. This CDR3 is CASSPDRGRLTEAFF. The CDR3 DNA reads as TGTGCCAGCAGCCCGGACAGGGGGCGGTTGACTGAAGCTTTCTTT.

This CDR3 reads CASSFEGHSNQPQHF. The CDR3, as DNA: TGCGCCAGCAGCTTCGAAGGACATAGCAATCAGCCCCAGCATTTT. The J gene is TRBJ1-5, the V gene TRBV5-1; a possible D gene is TRBD1 (5 bases). Germline-derived CDR1 and CDR2 are SGHRS and YFSETQ. The ends were cut back, 2 bases at V and 0 bases at J, with 9 bases in the middle. The CDR3 has 15 amino acids.

The chain has TRBV28 and TRBJ1-5, with TRBD1 as a possible D gene (6 bases). CDR1 and CDR2 (germline): MDHEN, SYDVKM. Trimming removed 10 bases at V and 2 bases at J, with 15 bases between. This CDR3 has 14 residues. The chain's CDR3 is CATTRGGGNQPQHF. The CDR3 DNA reads TGTGCCACCACGAGGGGGGGAGGCAATCAGCCCCAGCATTTT.

V gene TRBV19 combines with J gene TRBJ2-7, with 7 bases fitting TRBD1. The germline V gene has CDR1 LNHDA and CDR2 SQIVND (reference sequence). This CDR3 is 11 amino acids long. The trim removed 6 bases at V and 7 bases at J, leaving 3 bases unmatched. The CDR3 here is CASRQGREQYF. The DNA for the CDR3 is TGTGCCAGTAGACAGGGGAGAGAGCAGTACTTC.

V is TRBV6-5 and J is TRBJ1-5; 7 bases agree with TRBD1. V was pared by 10 bases and J by 1 base, with 4 bases of the junction left unmatched. The CDR3 is 13 residues long. The V gene's germline CDR1 is MNHEY and CDR2 SVGAGI. The DNA of the CDR3 is TGTGCCACCCGGACAGGCAGCAATCAGCCCCAGCATTTT. It specifies CATRTGSNQPQHF.

The chain is built from TRBV12-3 or TRBV12-4 and TRBJ1-2, with D unclear. V dropped 5 bases and J dropped 7 bases, with 11 bases sitting between them. The length of the CDR3 is 12 residues. CDR3: CASSDSRFGYTF. As DNA, the CDR3 is TGTGCCAGCAGTGATTCCAGGTTTGGCTACACCTTC.

The chain employs TRBV19 and TRBJ2-3; D not resolved. Germline-derived CDR1 and CDR2 are LNHDA and SQIVND (reference sequence). This CDR3 contains 13 residues. Trimming pared 5 bases from V and 3 bases from J, leaving 9 bases between. The CDR3 DNA reads TGTGCCAGTAGTCAGGAGCCGACAGATACGCAGTATTTT. Amino acid sequence: CASSQEPTDTQYF.

The V and J genes are TRBV14 and TRBJ2-4; D possibly matches TRBD1 or TRBD2 (5 bases each). Trimming removed 1 base from V and 7 bases from J, with 8 bases in between. The CDR3 contains 13 residues. The germline V gene encodes CDR1 SGHDN and CDR2 FVKESK. The CDR3: CASSQVEGNIQYF. The CDR3 DNA follows: TGTGCCAGCAGCCAAGTTGAGGGGAACATTCAGTACTTC.

The CDR3 DNA sequence: TGCGCCAGCAGCCTCTCGGGTTCCAGCTCTGGGGCCAACGTCCTGACTTTC. It encodes CASSLSGSSSGANVLTF. This rearrangement joins TRBV4-1 to TRBJ2-6; D is unclear. CDR3 length: 17 amino acids. Germline values: CDR1 MGHRA, CDR2 YSYEKL. Between the trimmed V and J ends, which lost 4 bases and 0 bases, there was a span of 13 bases.